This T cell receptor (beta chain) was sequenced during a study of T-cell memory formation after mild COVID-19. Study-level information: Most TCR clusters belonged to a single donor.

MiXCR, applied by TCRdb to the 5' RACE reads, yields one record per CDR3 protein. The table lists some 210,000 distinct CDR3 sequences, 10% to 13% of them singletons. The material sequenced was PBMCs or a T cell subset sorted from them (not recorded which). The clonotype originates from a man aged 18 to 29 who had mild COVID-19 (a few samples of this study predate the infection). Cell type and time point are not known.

This CDR3 reads CASSLYAERVGGYEQYF. CDR3 bases: TGTGCCAGCAGCTTATATGCTGAGCGAGTCGGGGGCTACGAGCAGTACTTC. The chain couples TRBV7-2 to TRBJ2-7; weak D call: TRBD2 (6 bases). V lost 2 bases, J lost 3 bases, and 20 bases lay in between. This CDR3 is built from 17 residues. From germline, CDR1 is SGHTA and CDR2 FQGNSA.